This entry concerns a single TCR beta chain. Germline lookup yields CDR1 SGHTA and CDR2 FQGNSA. The V end was cut by 5 bases, the J end by 3 bases, with 14 bases between. CDR3 size: 14 residues. Profiled with immunoSEQ multiplex PCR; TCRdb holds only in-frame clones, not every one. This table holds more than 85,000 clones, 85% to 95% found once. This sample was taken from a study of cytomegalovirus exposure and HLA in healthy donors. The TCR was taken from a woman between 18 and 29 years old in good health and CMV-seronegative. The sample taken for sequencing was PBMCs. J is TRBJ2-7 and V is TRBV7-2; D is uncertain. This chain's CDR3 is CASSPEWAGYEQYF. CDR3 bases: TGTGCCAGCAGCCCCGAGTGGGCTGGCTACGAGCAGTACTTC.